This T cell receptor (beta chain) comes out of a study of T cell responses to AZD1222 COVID-19 vaccine. Whole-study findings and limits: Seropositivity was recorded at baseline in only 6 or 7 AZD1222 recipients.

The protocol was immunoSEQ multiplex PCR, while the TCRdb copy is restricted to in-frame clones and leaves out a portion. This sample has 70,000 to 95,000 clones, with 90% found just once. On this clone: Its matching antigen is unknown.

This specimen consisted of peripheral blood, obtained 28 days after the second AZD1222 dose. The receptor comes from an adult who received the AZD1222 COVID-19 vaccine.

The CDR3 reads CASSKRSGTGYEQYF. The CDR3, as DNA: TGTGCCAGCAGCAAACGTTCCGGGACGGGGTACGAGCAGTACTTC. The chain joins TRBV3-1 (or the pseudogene TRBV3-2) to TRBJ2-7, with D perhaps assigned TRBD1 or TRBD2 (5 bases each). This CDR3 comprises 15 residues. In germline, CDR1 is LGHDT, CDR2 YNNKEL (reference sequence). V shed 5 bases and J shed 4 bases, with 18 bases lying between them.